Listed here are 23 T cell receptor beta chains from one sample, sequenced in a study of somatic mutations in cytotoxic T cells in rheumatoid arthritis. Clones were sequenced by immunoSEQ multiplex PCR, and TCRdb holds only the in-frame ones, with some missing. Of 9,400 or so clones listed, over 70% are singletons. Specimen: CD8+ T cells sorted from blood. The source of these receptors is a woman aged 45-65 years in good health.

This chain uses TRBV7-9 with TRBJ2-1; 9 nucleotides line up with TRBD1. The ends lost 5 bases at V and 6 bases at J; junction bases unmatched: 11. The germline gives CDR1 SEHNR, CDR2 FQNEAQ (reference sequence). The CDR3 loop spans 16 amino acids. The CDR3 protein is CASSGWTGEIINEQFF. The CDR3 DNA is TGTGCCAGCAGCGGGTGGACAGGGGAGATAATCAATGAGCAGTTCTTC.

The chain recombines TRBV7-6 with TRBJ2-7, with TRBD2 matching over 15 bases. The germline V gene encodes CDR1 SGHVS and CDR2 FNYEAQ. V trimming: 1 base; J trimming: 5 bases; junction bases outside the gene matches: 3. This CDR3 is 16 amino acids long. The CDR3 here is CASSLGTSGGAHEQYF. In DNA form, the CDR3 reads TGTGCCAGCAGCTTAGGGACTAGCGGGGGGGCCCACGAGCAGTACTTC.

This clone occurred a few times. V is TRBV5-1 and J is TRBJ1-2; 7 bases map to TRBD1. This CDR3 region has 12 residues. The germline gives CDR1 SGHRS, CDR2 YFSETQ. The trim removed 5 bases at V and 7 bases at J, leaving 5 bases unmatched. In DNA form, the CDR3 reads TGCGCCAGCAGGGAGGGGGCGCTTGGCTACACCTTC. Protein sequence: CASREGALGYTF. Combining the CDR3 with reference TRBV5-1 and TRBJ1-2 gives the whole variable domain KAGVTQTPRYLIKTRGQQVTLSCSPISGHRSVSWYQQTPGQGLQFLFEYFSETQRNKGNFPGRFSGRQFSNSRSEMNVSTLELGDSALYLCASREGALGYTFGSGTRLTVV.

The V gene is TRBV27, the J gene TRBJ1-6; D is perhaps TRBD1 (6 bases). Trimming took 6 bases from V and 9 from J, leaving 18 bases between them. Germline CDR1 MNHEY, CDR2 SMNVEV (reference sequence). The CDR3 is 15 residues long. CDR3: CASRDLQGTGSPLHF. DNA of the CDR3: TGTGCCAGCAGGGACCTACAGGGCACTGGTTCACCCCTCCACTTT.

This chain links TRBV4-1 with TRBJ1-5, with D possibly matching TRBD1 (5 bases). The germline gives CDR1 MGHRA, CDR2 YSYEKL. The CDR3 is 14 amino acids. With 4 bases removed from V and 5 bases from J, the gap between germline ends came to 12 bases. This chain's CDR3 is CASSPGGVDQPQHF. The CDR3 DNA sequence: TGCGCCAGCAGCCCCGGAGGGGTGGATCAGCCCCAGCATTTT.

This clone appeared a few times. The chain carries TRBV6-5 and TRBJ2-2; TRBD2 aligns across 7 bases. The CDR3 has 15 residues. J was trimmed by 4 bases and V by 0 bases; bases with no gene match: 2. Germline lookup yields CDR1 MNHEY and CDR2 SVGAGI. The CDR3 region has the DNA TGTGCCAGCAGTTACTCGACGGGGGGCACCGGGGAGCTGTTTTTT. Amino acids: CASSYSTGGTGELFF.

This clone appeared a single time. The rearrangement uses TRBV10-3 and TRBJ1-6; TRBD1 agrees at 8 bases. CDR3 length: 14 residues. V was pared by 7 bases and J by 7 bases, with 6 bases of the junction left unmatched. The germline V gene encodes CDR1 ENHRY and CDR2 SYGVKD. The CDR3: CAINWTGRNSPLHF. As DNA, the CDR3 is TGTGCCATCAACTGGACAGGGCGAAATTCACCCCTCCACTTT.

The V and J genes are TRBV28 and TRBJ1-5, with D perhaps matching TRBD1 (6 bases). Germline values: CDR1 MDHEN, CDR2 SYDVKM. This CDR3 region has 14 residues. Trimming removed 1 base at V and 7 bases at J, with 11 bases between. In nucleotides, the CDR3 is TGTGCCAGCAGTTTATCAGGGGTTGAGCAGCCCCAGCATTTT. Translation: CASSLSGVEQPQHF.

This clone was counted once. The gene calls are TRBV15 and TRBJ2-7, with D possibly matching TRBD2 (6 bases). The CDR3 loop spans 13 amino acids. Germline loops: CDR1 LNHNV, CDR2 YYDKDF (reference sequence). V gave up 1 base and J gave up 3 bases, with 7 bases separating them. The CDR3 bases are TGTGCCACCAGCAGAGGGGGGGACTACGAGCAGTACTTC. Its protein is CATSRGGDYEQYF.

This clone was recorded once. The gene calls are TRBV6-5 and TRBJ2-2, with TRBD1 matching 8 bases. After removal of 0 bases from V and 7 bases from J, the junction contained 7 bases not matched to a gene. The V gene's germline CDR1 is MNHEY and CDR2 SVGAGI. The CDR3 totals 16 residues. This chain's CDR3 is CASSYSWQGAGGELFF. Written as DNA, the CDR3 is TGTGCCAGCAGTTACTCTTGGCAGGGGGCGGGCGGGGAGCTGTTTTTT.

This sequence joins TRBV7-9 and TRBJ2-3, with D possibly matching TRBD2 (7 bases). The CDR3 loop spans 18 amino acids. V lost 5 bases and J lost 2, with 23 bases in between. Germline-derived CDR1 and CDR2 are SEHNR and FQNEAQ (reference sequence). The CDR3 DNA follows: TGTGCCAGCAGCAACAGGGCCCTACGAGCGGGGTCCACAGATACGCAGTATTTT. This gives the protein CASSNRALRAGSTDTQYF. Full variable domain (missing parts from reference TRBV7-9 and TRBJ2-3): DTGVSQNPRHKITKRGQNVTFRCDPISEHNRLYWYRQTLGQGPEFLTYFQNEAQLEKSRLLSDRFSAERPKGSFSTLEIQRTEQGDSAMYLCASSNRALRAGSTDTQYFGPGTRLTVL.

This clone was detected only once. This rearrangement joins TRBV5-1 to TRBJ2-7; 8 nucleotides align to TRBD1. Germline CDR1 is SGHRS and CDR2 is YFSETQ. There are 14 residues in the CDR3. The V and J ends lost 4 bases and 1 base, in that order; junction bases with no gene match: 4. The CDR3, as DNA: TGCGCCAGCAGCCCAGGGACAGGTTCCTACGAGCAGTACTTC. Residues: CASSPGTGSYEQYF.

The V call is TRBV5-6, the J call TRBJ2-1; 7 bases line up with TRBD1. The V gene's germline CDR1 is SGHDT and CDR2 YYEEEE. Trimming cost V 2 bases and J 6 bases; bases outside gene matches: 20. The CDR3 runs 19 residues. CDR3 in amino acids: CASSLETGLVPSRRNEQFF. In nucleotides, the CDR3 is TGTGCCAGCAGCTTAGAGACAGGGCTTGTCCCCTCTAGGCGCAATGAGCAGTTCTTC.

The chain combines TRBV7-3 with TRBJ2-2, with 11 bases lining up with TRBD1. The CDR3 extends over 16 amino acids. The germline V gene has CDR1 SGHTA and CDR2 FQGTGA. The V and J ends lost 1 base and 3 bases, in that order; junction bases with no gene match: 1. CDR3 bases: TGTGCCAGCAGCTTAAGGGACAGGGGGGACACCGGGGAGCTGTTTTTT. Protein: CASSLRDRGDTGELFF.

This clone has a handful of counts. This sequence joins TRBV4-1 and TRBJ1-1; 10 nucleotides agree with TRBD1. Germline values: CDR1 MGHRA, CDR2 YSYEKL. V lost 1 base and J lost 5; bases outside the gene matches: 10. CDR3 length equals 17 residues. CDR3 sequence (DNA): TGCGCCAGCAGCCAAGCCGGGACAGGGGCAATGCGGACTGAAGCTTTCTTT. It codes for CASSQAGTGAMRTEAFF.

In this sample, this clone turned up a few times. The chain carries TRBV27 and TRBJ1-1; 10 bases align to TRBD1. Germline lookup yields CDR1 MNHEY and CDR2 SMNVEV (reference sequence). The CDR3 has 14 residues. V was clipped by 2 bases and J by 6 bases; unmatched bases: 3. Here the CDR3 DNA reads TGTGCCAGCAGTTTAAAGGGGACAGGGGCTGAAGCTTTCTTT. Protein: CASSLKGTGAEAFF.

The V and J genes are TRBV5-5 and TRBJ1-4; no firm D call. Trimming removed 4 bases from V and 0 bases from J, with 7 bases in between. CDR3 size: 14 residues. Germline CDR1 and CDR2: SGHKS and YYEKEE (reference sequence). The CDR3 sequence: CASSMRTTNEKLFF. As DNA, the CDR3 is TGTGCCAGCAGCATGAGGACAACTAATGAAAAACTGTTTTTT.

This clone was found once. The CDR3 loop is CASSFSGGGGTDTQYF. The DNA for the CDR3 is TGCGCCAGCAGCTTTAGCGGGGGGGGAGGCACAGATACGCAGTATTTT. The chain links TRBV5-1 to TRBJ2-3, with 11 bases that match TRBD2. The junction had 3 bases not matched to a gene; V was cut back by 2 bases and J by 1 base. This CDR3 is 16 amino acids long. CDR1 SGHRS and CDR2 YFSETQ come from the germline V gene.

The chain joins TRBV7-6 to TRBJ2-1, with 9 nucleotides matching TRBD2. V lost 3 bases and J lost 5; bases outside the gene matches: 5. The CDR3 length is 15 residues. Germline-derived CDR1 and CDR2 are SGHVS and FNYEAQ. CDR3 sequence: CASSLLVAGDNEQFF. CDR3 DNA sequence: TGTGCCAGCAGCTTGTTGGTAGCGGGGGACAATGAGCAGTTCTTC.

The rearrangement uses TRBV2 and TRBJ1-5; a possible D gene is TRBD1 (5 bases). CDR1 is SNHLY, CDR2 FYNNEI, per germline. CDR3 length: 18 amino acids. V gave up 6 bases and J gave up 1 base, with 22 bases separating them. The CDR3 protein is CASRGPLAQGISNQPQHF. As DNA, the CDR3 is TGTGCCAGCAGGGGGCCTTTGGCCCAGGGAATCAGCAATCAGCCCCAGCATTTT.

V is TRBV7-3 and J is TRBJ2-2; 8 positions agree with TRBD1. The CDR3 has 16 amino acids. Germline V CDR1 and CDR2: SGHTA, FQGTGA. V was clipped by 2 bases and J by 6 bases; unmatched bases: 8. Written as DNA, the CDR3 is TGTGCCAGCAGCTTATCCCATGGGACAGGCGCCGGGGAGCTGTTTTTT. This sequence encodes CASSLSHGTGAGELFF.

The genes are TRBV7-9 and TRBJ2-1; no clear D gene. Per germline, CDR1 SEHNR and CDR2 FQNEAQ (reference sequence). The V and J ends lost 5 bases and 5 bases respectively, with 10 bases between them. CDR3 length: 13 residues. The CDR3, as DNA: TGTGCCAGCAGCCCTCAGTCGCACAATGAGCAGTTCTTC. Protein product: CASSPQSHNEQFF.

This clone appeared a few times. This rearrangement joins TRBV6-1 to TRBJ1-2, with TRBD1 matching over 7 bases. Trimming took 2 bases from V and 3 from J; bases not matched to a gene: 0. Germline V gene sequence: CDR1 MNHNS, CDR2 SASEGT. The CDR3 spans 13 residues. Written as DNA, the CDR3 is TGTGCCAGCAGTGAACAGGGGGACTATGGCTACACCTTC. Protein sequence: CASSEQGDYGYTF.